This T cell receptor (beta chain) was profiled in a study of blood T cell repertoires in COVID-19. As for the study in general: PBMCs, B-cell-depleted T cells, or T cells were the source of the cDNA or gDNA that made up the material.

Original methodology: It was from reference gene primer amplification that nucleated cell counts were estimated. The method was immunoSEQ multiplex PCR; TCRdb's version includes in-frame clones alone and lacks a portion of them. The DNA was the basis for D and trimming; V, J and clone size are from that table. The profile shows around 97,000 clones, 80% to 90% of them singletons. This clone was detected only a few times. Germline V gene lookup returns CDR1 SGHVS and CDR2 FQNEAQ. This CDR3 region has 16 residues. Unmatched junction bases numbered 9, after V lost 1 base and J lost 6 bases. The specimen was peripheral blood. This clonotype was sampled from a human donor in a cohort sampled during active COVID-19. The genes are TRBV7-8 and TRBJ2-4; the match to TRBD1 covers 7 bases. This CDR3 reads CASSLEGGAWGNIQYF. CDR3 nucleotide sequence: TGTGCCAGCAGCTTAGAAGGGGGCGCGTGGGGAAACATTCAGTACTTC. Full variable domain (missing parts from reference TRBV7-8 and TRBJ2-4): GAGVSQSPRYKVAKRGQDVALRCDPISGHVSLFWYQQALGQGPEFLTYFQNEAQLDKSGLPSDRFFAERPEGSVSTLKIQRTQQEDSAVYLCASSLEGGAWGNIQYFGAGTRLSVL.